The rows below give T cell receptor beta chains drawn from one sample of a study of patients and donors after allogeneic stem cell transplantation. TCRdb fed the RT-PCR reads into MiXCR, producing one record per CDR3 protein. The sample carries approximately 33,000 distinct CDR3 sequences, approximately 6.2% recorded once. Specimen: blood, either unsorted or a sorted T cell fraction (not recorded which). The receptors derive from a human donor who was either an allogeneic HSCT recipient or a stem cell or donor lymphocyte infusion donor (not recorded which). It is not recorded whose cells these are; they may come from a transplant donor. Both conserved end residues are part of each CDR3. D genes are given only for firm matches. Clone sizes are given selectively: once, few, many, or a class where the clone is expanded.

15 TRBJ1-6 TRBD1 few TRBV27 TGTGCCAGCGCGAGGACAGGGATCTATAATTCACCCCTCCACTTT CASARTGIYNSPLHF
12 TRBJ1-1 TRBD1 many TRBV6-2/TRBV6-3 TGTGCCAGCAGTTACTCAGGGACAGGGAATTTCTTT CASSYSGTGNFF
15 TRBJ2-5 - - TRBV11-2 TGTGCCAGCAGCTTAGGGGGGAGAGAGGAAGAGACCCAGTACTTC CASSLGGREEETQYF
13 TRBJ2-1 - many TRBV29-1 TGCAGCGTTTTTAGCGACTCCTACAATGAGCAGTTCTTC CSVFSDSYNEQFF
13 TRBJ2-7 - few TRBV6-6 TGTGCCAGCAGTTACGGGGAAAGGAACGAGCAGTACTTC CASSYGERNEQYF
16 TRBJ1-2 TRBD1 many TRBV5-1 TGCGCCAGCAGCTTGGAATGGACAGGGAAGAACTATGGCTACACCTTC CASSLEWTGKNYGYTF
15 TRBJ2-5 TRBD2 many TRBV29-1 TGCAGCGTTGAATGGGGTCTAGCGGGAGGTGAGACCCAGTACTTC CSVEWGLAGGETQYF
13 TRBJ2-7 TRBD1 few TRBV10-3 TGTGCCATCAGCAGACAGGGGAACTACGAGCAGTACTTC CAISRQGNYEQYF
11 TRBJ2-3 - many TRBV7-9 TGTGCCAGCGGGAGCACAGATACGCAGTATTTT CASGSTDTQYF
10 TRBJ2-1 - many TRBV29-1 TGCAGCGTTGCTAACAATGAGCAGTTCTTC CSVANNEQFF
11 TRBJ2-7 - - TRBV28 TGTGCCAGCAGTTCCCCCCCCGAGCTGTACTTC CASSSPPELYF
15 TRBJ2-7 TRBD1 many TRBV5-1 TGCGCCAGCAGCCGAGGGACAGCGCTATCCTACGAGCAGTACTTC CASSRGTALSYEQYF
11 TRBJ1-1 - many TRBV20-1 TGCAGGATAACAGTGAACACTGAAGCTTTCTTT CRITVNTEAFF
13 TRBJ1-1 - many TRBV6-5 TGTGCCAGCTTAGGGGGACTTCTGACTGAAGCTTTCTTT CASLGGLLTEAFF
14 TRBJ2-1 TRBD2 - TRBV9 TGTGCCAGCAGCGTAGCTGGGACTAGCAATGAGCAGTTCTTC CASSVAGTSNEQFF
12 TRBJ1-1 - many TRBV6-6 TGTGCCAGCAGTAGAGAAACCCTCTACCCTTTCTTT CASSRETLYPFF
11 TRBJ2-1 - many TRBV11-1 TGTGCCAGCAGATCGTTCGATGAGCAGTTCTTC CASRSFDEQFF
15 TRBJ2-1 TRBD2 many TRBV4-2 TGTGCCAGCAGCCAAGGCGGGAGGAACTACAATGAGCAGTTCTTC CASSQGGRNYNEQFF
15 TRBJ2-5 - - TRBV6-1 TGTGCCAGCAGTGAAAACAGGGTAGGGGGAGAGACCCAGTACTTC CASSENRVGGETQYF
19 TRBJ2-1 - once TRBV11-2 TGTGCCAGCAGCTTTTATGGGTCGAGGTGGCCCCTAACCCACAATGAGCAGTTCTTC CASSFYGSRWPLTHNEQFF
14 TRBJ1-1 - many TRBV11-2 TGTGCCAGCAGCTTAGTCGGGGGGAACACTGAAGCTTTCTTT CASSLVGGNTEAFF
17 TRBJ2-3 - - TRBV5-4 TGTGCCAGCAGCAGTTTTAAGGAGGGACGGAGCACAGATACGCAGTATTTT CASSSFKEGRSTDTQYF
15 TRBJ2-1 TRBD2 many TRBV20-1 TGCAGTGCTAGTCGACCGGGACTAGCGTACAATGAGCAGTTCTTC CSASRPGLAYNEQFF
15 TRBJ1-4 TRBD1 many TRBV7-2 TGTGCCAGCAGCCCAAGGACAGGGAGGGCTGAAAAACTGTTTTTT CASSPRTGRAEKLFF